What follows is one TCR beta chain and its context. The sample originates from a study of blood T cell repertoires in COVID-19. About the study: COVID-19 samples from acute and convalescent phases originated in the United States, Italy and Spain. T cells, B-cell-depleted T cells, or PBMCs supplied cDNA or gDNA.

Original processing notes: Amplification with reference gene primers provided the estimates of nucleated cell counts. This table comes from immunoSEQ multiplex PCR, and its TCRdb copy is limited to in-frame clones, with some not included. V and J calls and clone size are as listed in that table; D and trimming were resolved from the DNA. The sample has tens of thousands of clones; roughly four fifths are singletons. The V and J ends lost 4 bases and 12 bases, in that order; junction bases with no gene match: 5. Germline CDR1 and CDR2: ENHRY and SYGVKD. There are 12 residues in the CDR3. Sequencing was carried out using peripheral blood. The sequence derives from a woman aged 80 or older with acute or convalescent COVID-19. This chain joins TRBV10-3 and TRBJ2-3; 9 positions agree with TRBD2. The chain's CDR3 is CAISGSGSSQYF. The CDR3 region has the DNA TGTGCCATCAGTGGTAGCGGGAGTTCTCAGTATTTT.